Listed here are 27 T cell receptor beta chains from one sample, sequenced in a study of shared clonotypes between healthy human individuals. Naive-designated CD8 cells lacked CD45RO, were positively enriched for CCR7, and omitted terminally differentiated effector memory CD45RA+ cells. Clones were read by immunoSEQ multiplex PCR, and TCRdb kept only the in-frame ones, dropping some. The sample holds under 700,000 clones, approximately 95% seen once. Sequencing used naive CD8+ T cells sorted from blood. The source of these receptors is a woman in her twenties or thirties in good health.

The chain joins TRBV4-1 to TRBJ1-4, with D uncertain. CDR1 is MGHRA and CDR2 is YSYEKL in the germline V gene. The CDR3 consists of 13 residues. Deletions cut 3 bases from V and 6 bases from J, with 8 bases between. In DNA, the CDR3 is TGCGCCAGCAGCCACCGCCGAGATGAAAAACTGTTTTTT. As protein: CASSHRRDEKLFF.

This chain joins TRBV28 and TRBJ2-7; 8 bases align to TRBD1. With V trimmed by 1 base and J by 4 bases, 3 bases remained unmatched. This CDR3 has 14 residues. The germline V gene encodes CDR1 MDHEN and CDR2 SYDVKM. The CDR3 DNA reads as TGTGCCAGCAGTTTATTCAGGGGGCCGTACGAGCAGTACTTC. Translating gives CASSLFRGPYEQYF.

CDR3 coding DNA: TGTGCCAGCAGCTTACTGAGGGAGGGTTATGAGCAGTTCTTC. It specifies CASSLLREGYEQFF. The rearrangement links TRBV7-9 to TRBJ2-1; 7 bases align to TRBD2. The V gene end was trimmed by 2 bases and the J gene end by 8 bases; junction bases not matched to a gene: 6. This CDR3 spans 14 amino acids. Germline values: CDR1 SEHNR, CDR2 FQNEAQ (reference sequence).

This clone was seen only a few times. The rearrangement links TRBV13 to TRBJ1-1; D not resolved. The V and J ends lost 2 bases and 2 bases respectively, with 21 bases between them. Germline CDR1 reads PRHDT; CDR2 reads FYEKMQ (reference sequence). The CDR3 runs to 18 residues. The chain's CDR3 is CASSLQLGNRLPNTEAFF. CDR3 in DNA: TGTGCCAGCAGCTTACAACTGGGGAATCGTTTACCAAACACTGAAGCTTTCTTT.

The J gene is TRBJ2-2, the V gene TRBV7-8; D ambiguous. CDR1 is SGHVS and CDR2 is FQNEAQ in the germline V gene. This CDR3 contains 15 residues. The V and J ends lost 6 bases and 1 base respectively, with 12 bases between them. CDR3 loop: CASSPVGMNTGELFF. DNA for the CDR3: TGTGCCAGCAGTCCGGTGGGCATGAACACCGGGGAGCTGTTTTTT.

V is TRBV11-2 and J is TRBJ2-7; a weak D match, TRBD2 (8 bases). The CDR3 has 15 amino acids. Germline-derived CDR1 and CDR2 are SGHAT and FQNNGV. The V end lost 10 bases, the J end lost 0 bases, and 19 bases lay between the germline ends. This CDR3 reads CATSGGTRHSYEQYF. DNA for the CDR3: TGTGCCACCTCAGGGGGGACTAGACACTCCTACGAGCAGTACTTC.

The chain has TRBV7-6 and TRBJ2-2, with 9 bases that match TRBD1. Germline CDR1 SGHVS, CDR2 FNYEAQ. The CDR3 has 16 residues. The ends lost 3 bases at V and 4 bases at J; junction bases unmatched: 6. The DNA for the CDR3 is TGTGCCAGCAGCTTGGAATGGACAGGGGTCACCGGGGAGCTGTTTTTT. The encoded protein is CASSLEWTGVTGELFF.

This clone was seen just once. Other DNA sequences in the sample encode the same CDR3. The rearrangement joins TRBV13 to TRBJ2-7; D uncertain. The CDR3 loop spans 14 amino acids. Germline values: CDR1 PRHDT, CDR2 FYEKMQ (reference sequence). The V and J ends lost 5 bases and 2 bases respectively, with 13 bases between them. CDR3 protein: CASSLTGSPYEQYF. DNA for the CDR3: TGTGCCAGCAGCCTGACCGGGTCCCCCTACGAGCAGTACTTC.

The chain recombines TRBV7-7 with TRBJ2-2; D ambiguous. The CDR3 spans 13 residues. Germline CDR1 is SSHAT and CDR2 is FNYEAQ (reference sequence). The ends were cut back, 5 bases at V and 3 bases at J, with 7 bases in the middle. The CDR3 loop reads CASSQLYTGELFF. DNA for the CDR3: TGTGCCAGCAGCCAGCTATACACCGGGGAGCTGTTTTTT.

V gene TRBV5-1 combines with J gene TRBJ2-7; no clear D. The CDR3 covers 14 residues. Trimming shortened V by 5 bases and J by 2 bases, and 14 bases separated the two germline ends. Germline-derived CDR1 and CDR2 are SGHRS and YFSETQ. Written as DNA, the CDR3 is TGCGCCAGCAGACACGAAGACCGGCCCTACGAGCAGTACTTC. Translating it yields CASRHEDRPYEQYF. Full variable domain (remainder filled in from reference TRBV5-1 and TRBJ2-7): KAGVTQTPRYLIKTRGQQVTLSCSPISGHRSVSWYQQTPGQGLQFLFEYFSETQRNKGNFPGRFSGRQFSNSRSEMNVSTLELGDSALYLCASRHEDRPYEQYFGPGTRLTVT.

The chain recombines TRBV28 with TRBJ1-2; D ambiguous. The germline V and J ends were trimmed by 2 bases and 0 bases, with 7 bases remaining between them. CDR1 is MDHEN and CDR2 is SYDVKM in the germline V gene. The CDR3 spans 14 residues. CDR3 nucleotide sequence: TGTGCCAGCAGTTTAGCACAAGCTAACTATGGCTACACCTTC. This codes for CASSLAQANYGYTF.

Of note for this clone: This CDR3 is also generated by other DNA sequences in the sample. The J gene is TRBJ1-4, the V gene TRBV28; the D is unclear. CDR3 length: 11 residues. The germline gives CDR1 MDHEN, CDR2 SYDVKM. V was cut by 5 bases and J by 7 bases, with 5 bases left in between. The DNA for the CDR3 is TGTGCCAGCAGTACCTTTGAAAAACTGTTTTTT. Residues: CASSTFEKLFF.

The chain employs TRBV5-6 and TRBJ2-7; TRBD1 might be the D (5 bases). This CDR3 region has 16 residues. Trimming removed 6 bases from V and 0 bases from J, with 19 bases in between. CDR1 and CDR2 (germline): SGHDT, YYEEEE. The CDR3 DNA follows: TGTGCCAGCACCCTAAACGACAGATATTTCTCCTACGAGCAGTACTTC. Translation: CASTLNDRYFSYEQYF.

The count of this clone is one. The chain is built from TRBV7-9 and TRBJ2-2, with 11 bases that match TRBD2. V was pared by 5 bases and J by 1 base, with 3 bases of the junction left unmatched. CDR1 and CDR2 (germline): SEHNR, FQNEAQ (reference sequence). This CDR3 region has 16 residues. The CDR3 coding sequence is TGTGCCAGCAGCGAAGGGACTAGCGGGAACACCGGGGAGCTGTTTTTT. This gives the protein CASSEGTSGNTGELFF. The full variable domain, rest sourced from reference TRBV7-9 and TRBJ2-2, is DTGVSQNPRHKITKRGQNVTFRCDPISEHNRLYWYRQTLGQGPEFLTYFQNEAQLEKSRLLSDRFSAERPKGSFSTLEIQRTEQGDSAMYLCASSEGTSGNTGELFFGEGSRLTVL.

V gene TRBV11-2 combines with J gene TRBJ1-1, with D possibly being TRBD1 (6 bases). The CDR3 consists of 15 residues. Germline loops: CDR1 SGHAT, CDR2 FQNNGV. V was cut by 1 base and J by 0 bases, with 9 bases left in between. CDR3 region: CASSLGGQMNTEAFF. As DNA, the CDR3 is TGTGCCAGCAGCTTAGGGGGACAAATGAACACTGAAGCTTTCTTT. Full variable domain (rest looked up from reference TRBV11-2 and TRBJ1-1): EAGVAQSPRYKIIEKRQSVAFWCNPISGHATLYWYQQILGQGPKLLIQFQNNGVVDDSQLPKDRFSAERLKGVDSTLKIQPAKLEDSAVYLCASSLGGQMNTEAFFGQGTRLTVV.

The table lists this clone with a count of one. This chain links TRBV14 with TRBJ2-7; 8 positions agree with TRBD2. Germline CDR1 and CDR2: SGHDN and FVKESK. Unmatched junction bases numbered 6, after V lost 0 bases and J lost 2 bases. This CDR3 has 16 residues. The CDR3 region is CASSQEPGTRAYEQYF. Here the CDR3 DNA reads TGTGCCAGCAGCCAAGAACCGGGGACTAGGGCCTACGAGCAGTACTTC.

The count of this clone is one. The chain carries TRBV19 and TRBJ1-5, with D perhaps matching TRBD1 (5 bases). Germline V gives CDR1 LNHDA, CDR2 SQIVND (reference sequence). Trimming cost V 3 bases and J 3 bases, with 12 bases left between them. The CDR3 totals 15 residues. The CDR3 protein is CASSIWSGNNQPQHF. In DNA, the CDR3 is TGTGCCAGTAGTATTTGGTCAGGGAACAATCAGCCCCAGCATTTT.

The chain combines TRBV19 with TRBJ2-1; TRBD2 matches 7 bases. CDR3 size: 17 residues. Germline V gene sequence: CDR1 LNHDA, CDR2 SQIVND (reference sequence). V lost 0 bases and J lost 6; bases outside the gene matches: 11. CDR3 residues: CASSIDLTSGVFNEQFF. The CDR3 nucleotides are TGTGCCAGTAGTATAGATCTTACCAGCGGGGTCTTCAATGAGCAGTTCTTC.

V usage is TRBV7-2 and J usage is TRBJ1-1; D is ambiguous. The V end was cut by 6 bases, the J end by 0 bases, with 8 bases between. The CDR3 contains 13 residues. Germline-derived CDR1 and CDR2 are SGHTA and FQGNSA. The CDR3 spells CASSRAVNTEAFF. In DNA form, the CDR3 reads TGTGCCAGCAGTCGGGCAGTGAACACTGAAGCTTTCTTT.

The V and J genes are TRBV5-6 and TRBJ2-3, with D perhaps TRBD2 (5 bases). From germline, CDR1 is SGHDT and CDR2 YYEEEE. This CDR3 is built from 16 residues. The V end lost 2 bases, the J end lost 2 bases, and 15 bases lay between the germline ends. The CDR3 DNA follows: TGTGCCAGCAGCTTCTCCGGCGGGCTTTACACAGATACGCAGTATTTT. Its translation is CASSFSGGLYTDTQYF.

This chain joins TRBV27 and TRBJ1-1; TRBD1 aligns across 7 bases. The CDR3 consists of 13 residues. The germline V gene has CDR1 MNHEY and CDR2 SMNVEV (reference sequence). After removal of 2 bases from V and 12 bases from J, the junction contained 9 bases not matched to a gene. The CDR3 protein is CASSLGAGTEPFF. Written as DNA, the CDR3 is TGTGCCAGCAGTTTAGGTGCTGGGACAGAACCTTTCTTT.

As to this clone: The sample has other DNA sequences that encode this CDR3 too. The chain links TRBV29-1 to TRBJ2-7; 7 positions agree with TRBD1. The germline V gene encodes CDR1 SQVTM and CDR2 ANQGSEA. The length of the CDR3 is 13 residues. Losses at the gene ends were 1 base for V and 4 bases for J; bases not matched to a gene: 4. The CDR3 reads CSVEGTGRYEQYF. CDR3 in DNA: TGCAGCGTTGAAGGGACAGGCAGATACGAGCAGTACTTC.

The chain's CDR3 is CASHHGLGPYNEQFF. Written as DNA, the CDR3 is TGTGCCAGTCACCACGGACTAGGCCCGTACAATGAGCAGTTCTTC. The genes are TRBV2 and TRBJ2-1; 7 positions agree with TRBD2. CDR1 is SNHLY, CDR2 FYNNEI, per germline. V was pared by 9 bases and J by 4 bases, with 12 bases of the junction left unmatched. This CDR3 spans 15 amino acids. Variable domain in full (rest from reference TRBV2 and TRBJ2-1): EPEVTQTPSHQVTQMGQEVILRCVPISNHLYFYWYRQILGQKVEFLVSFYNNEISEKSEIFDDQFSVERPDGSNFTLKIRSTKLEDSAMYFCASHHGLGPYNEQFFGPGTRLTVL.

About this clone itself: At the DNA level, this CDR3 is encoded by other sequences in the same sample as well. The chain is built from TRBV9 and TRBJ2-7; D not resolved. The CDR3 is made up of 13 amino acids. Trimming pared 0 bases from V and 4 bases from J, leaving 8 bases between. Per germline, CDR1 SGDLS and CDR2 YYNGEE. CDR3 nucleotides: TGTGCCAGCAGCGTAGGGGCGGATTACGAGCAGTACTTC. Amino acids: CASSVGADYEQYF.

The rearrangement links TRBV19 to TRBJ1-3, with D unclear. The germline V gene has CDR1 LNHDA and CDR2 SQIVND (reference sequence). The CDR3 runs 16 residues. The ends were cut back, 5 bases at V and 2 bases at J, with 16 bases in the middle. The DNA for the CDR3 is TGTGCCAGTAGTCCCAGGACCACCCGTACTGGAAACACCATATATTTT. Residues: CASSPRTTRTGNTIYF.

This chain connects TRBV7-2 to TRBJ2-7, with D unresolved. CDR1 and CDR2 from the germline V gene are SGHTA and FQGNSA. Trimming pared 4 bases from V and 2 bases from J, leaving 15 bases between. CDR3 size: 15 residues. The CDR3 DNA reads as TGTGCCAGCAGCTCCCTAGTTGGTGATCCCTACGAGCAGTACTTC. Amino acid sequence: CASSSLVGDPYEQYF.

V and J are TRBV10-1 and TRBJ1-1, with unresolved D. Per germline, CDR1 WNHNN and CDR2 SYGVQD (reference sequence). Deletions cut 2 bases from V and 6 bases from J, with 10 bases between. The CDR3 has 13 residues. CDR3 sequence: CASSERPGAEAFF. In DNA form, the CDR3 reads TGCGCCAGCAGTGAGCGGCCCGGGGCTGAAGCTTTCTTT.